Included here is one T cell receptor (beta chain) sequence, with context. This entry belongs to a study of control samples from healthy donors and cancer patients. Clones were sequenced by immunoSEQ multiplex PCR, and TCRdb holds only the in-frame ones, with some missing. The table lists around 53,000 clones, just over 85% of them singletons. From germline, CDR1 is SGHTA and CDR2 FQGNSA. CDR3 length: 15 amino acids. V shed 5 bases and J 8 bases; nucleotides not matched to a gene: 7. The V and J genes are TRBV7-2 and TRBJ2-3, with 13 bases that match TRBD2. Sequenced sample: PBMCs. The receptor was isolated from a woman in her fifties or sixties with lung cancer. CDR3 amino acids: CASSLTSGGAITQYF. CDR3 coding DNA: TGTGCCAGCAGCCTCACTAGCGGGGGGGCAATTACGCAGTATTTT. Filled out from reference TRBV7-2 and TRBJ2-3, the complete variable domain reads GAGVSQSPSNKVTEKGKDVELRCDPISGHTALYWYRQSLGQGLEFLIYFQGNSAPDKSGLPSDRFSAERTGGSVSTLTIQRTQQEDSAVYLCASSLTSGGAITQYFGPGTRLTVL.